This T cell receptor beta chain was profiled in a study of blood T cell repertoires in COVID-19. Across the whole study: T cells, B-cell-depleted T cells, or PBMCs supplied cDNA or gDNA.

The method was immunoSEQ multiplex PCR; TCRdb's version includes in-frame clones alone and lacks a portion of them. The sample carries under 45,000 clones, around 83% recorded once. There are 17 residues in the CDR3. Between the trimmed V and J ends, which lost 3 bases and 0 bases, there was a span of 15 bases. CDR1 and CDR2 from the germline V gene are MNHEY and SVGEGT. The specimen was peripheral blood. The receptor's source is a woman over 75 with active or convalescent COVID-19. This chain links TRBV6-2 or TRBV6-3 with TRBJ1-5; no clear D gene. CDR3 loop: CASSYVGPGVSNQPQHF. The CDR3 region has the DNA TGTGCCAGCAGTTATGTCGGACCCGGGGTTAGCAATCAGCCCCAGCATTTT.